This T cell receptor beta chain stems from a study of cytomegalovirus exposure and HLA in healthy donors. The wider study: An earlier analysis found around 100 million unique TCR beta sequences from 150 million to 200 million T cells. General study points: It emerged from a later analysis that several of the most significant clusters appeared to be linked to common viral pathogens.

V shed 1 base and J shed 4 bases, with 12 bases lying between them. The CDR3 totals 15 residues. The V gene's germline CDR1 is SGHAT and CDR2 FQNNGV. This clone has more than one count but fewer than ten. Antigen specificity is unknown. Use of 60 Vbeta and 13 Jbeta primers characterized the PCR. The table came from immunoSEQ multiplex PCR; TCRdb's copy has only in-frame clones and leaves some out. The sample shows over 250,000 clones, roughly 70% of them seen only once. The sequence derives from a female donor in good health and CMV-seronegative. Material: PBMCs. The genes are TRBV11-2 and TRBJ2-3, with a weak D call TRBD2 (6 bases). This CDR3 is CASSLGGREADTQYF. The CDR3 DNA reads TGTGCCAGCAGCTTAGGTGGCAGGGAGGCAGATACGCAGTATTTT.